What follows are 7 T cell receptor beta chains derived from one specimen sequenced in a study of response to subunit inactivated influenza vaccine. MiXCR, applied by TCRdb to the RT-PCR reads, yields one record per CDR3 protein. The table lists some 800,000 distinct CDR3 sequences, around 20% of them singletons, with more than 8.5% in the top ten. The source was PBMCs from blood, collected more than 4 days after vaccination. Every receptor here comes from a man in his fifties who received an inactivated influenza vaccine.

The CDR3 region has the DNA TGTGCCAGCAGCCCTGGGGACGGACTTAACTATGGCTACACCTTC. This sequence encodes CASSPGDGLNYGYTF. The gene calls are TRBV4-2 and TRBJ1-2; TRBD1 is a possible D gene (5 bases). V dropped 4 bases and J dropped 1 base, with 13 bases sitting between them. The CDR3 spans 15 residues. The V gene's germline CDR1 is LGHNA and CDR2 YNFKEQ.

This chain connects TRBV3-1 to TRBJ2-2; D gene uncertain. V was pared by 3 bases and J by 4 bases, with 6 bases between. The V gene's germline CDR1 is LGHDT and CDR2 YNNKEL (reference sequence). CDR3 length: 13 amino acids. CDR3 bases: TGTGCCAGCAGCCACTCGAGCACCGGGGAGCTGTTTTTT. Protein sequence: CASSHSSTGELFF.

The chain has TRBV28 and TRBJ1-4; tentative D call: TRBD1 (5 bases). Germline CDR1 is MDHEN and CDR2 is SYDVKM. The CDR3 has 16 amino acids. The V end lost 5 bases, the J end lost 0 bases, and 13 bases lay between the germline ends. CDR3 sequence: CASSEAFRATNEKLFF. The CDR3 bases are TGTGCCAGCAGTGAGGCGTTCAGGGCAACTAATGAAAAACTGTTTTTT.

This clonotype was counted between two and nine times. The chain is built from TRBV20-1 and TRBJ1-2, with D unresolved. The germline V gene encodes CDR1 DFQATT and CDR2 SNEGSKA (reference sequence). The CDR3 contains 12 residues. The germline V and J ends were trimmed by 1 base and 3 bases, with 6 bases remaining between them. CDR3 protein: CSARVSDYGYTF. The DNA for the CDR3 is TGCAGTGCTAGAGTGTCAGACTATGGCTACACCTTC.

The CDR3 is CSAPSGYF. In nucleotides, the CDR3 is TGCAGTGCCCCCTCCGGGTACTTC. The chain combines TRBV20-1 with TRBJ2-7; no definite D call. In germline, CDR1 is DFQATT, CDR2 SNEGSKA (reference sequence). This CDR3 comprises 8 residues. V was pared by 6 bases and J by 12 bases, with 9 bases between.

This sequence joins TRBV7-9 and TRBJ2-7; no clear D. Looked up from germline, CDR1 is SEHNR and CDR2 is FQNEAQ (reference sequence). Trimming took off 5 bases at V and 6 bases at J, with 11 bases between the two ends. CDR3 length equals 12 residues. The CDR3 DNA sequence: TGTGCCAGCAGCCCTTACTTGGGCGAGCAGTACTTC. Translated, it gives CASSPYLGEQYF.

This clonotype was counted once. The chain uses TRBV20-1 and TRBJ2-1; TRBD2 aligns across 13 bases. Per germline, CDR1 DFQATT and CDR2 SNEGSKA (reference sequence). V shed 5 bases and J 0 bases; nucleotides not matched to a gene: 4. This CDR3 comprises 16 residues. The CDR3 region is CSAGTSGRVSYNEQFF. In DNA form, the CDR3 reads TGCAGTGCTGGTACTAGCGGGAGGGTCTCCTACAATGAGCAGTTCTTC.